The 11 T cell receptor beta chains below were found in one sample sequenced in a study of cytomegalovirus exposure and HLA in healthy donors. Produced via immunoSEQ multiplex PCR; TCRdb's table is partial and in-frame only. The repertoire holds 68,000 or so clones, with roughly 90% as singletons. Sample: PBMCs. These receptors all stem from a woman younger than 30 in good health and CMV-seronegative.

This clone was detected once. The chain is built from TRBV6-1 and TRBJ1-5; 8 nucleotides line up with TRBD1. The CDR3 is 14 residues long. V gave up 4 bases and J gave up 4 bases; unmatched junction bases: 3. The germline V gene encodes CDR1 MNHNS and CDR2 SASEGT. CDR3 DNA: TGTGCCAGCAGTGGGGGACAGGATAATCAGCCCCAGCATTTT. Its translation: CASSGGQDNQPQHF.

This chain uses TRBV7-9 with TRBJ2-3; 10 bases are a match to TRBD2. CDR3 size: 18 residues. From germline, CDR1 is SEHNR and CDR2 FQNEAQ (reference sequence). V trimming: 7 bases; J trimming: 2 bases; junction bases outside the gene matches: 15. CDR3 nucleotides: TGTGCCAGCATGCTGGGGTCGCTAGCGGGGGCGTTCACAGATACGCAGTATTTT. Its translation is CASMLGSLAGAFTDTQYF. The variable domain in full, with the rest retrieved from reference TRBV7-9 and TRBJ2-3, is DTGVSQNPRHKITKRGQNVTFRCDPISEHNRLYWYRQTLGQGPEFLTYFQNEAQLEKSRLLSDRFSAERPKGSFSTLEIQRTEQGDSAMYLCASMLGSLAGAFTDTQYFGPGTRLTVL.

This clone has a handful of counts. The V gene is TRBV2, the J gene TRBJ1-1, with D perhaps TRBD1 (6 bases). Trimming stripped 4 bases from V and 4 bases from J, with 10 bases between. Germline values: CDR1 SNHLY, CDR2 FYNNEI. The CDR3 consists of 13 residues. The DNA of the CDR3 is TGTGCCAGCAGTGGTCAGGGGAGCACTGAAGCTTTCTTT. Translated, it gives CASSGQGSTEAFF. Complete variable domain (other parts from reference TRBV2 and TRBJ1-1): EPEVTQTPSHQVTQMGQEVILRCVPISNHLYFYWYRQILGQKVEFLVSFYNNEISEKSEIFDDQFSVERPDGSNFTLKIRSTKLEDSAMYFCASSGQGSTEAFFGQGTRLTVV.

The V gene is TRBV5-6, the J gene TRBJ2-7, with D possibly matching TRBD2 (5 bases). The V and J ends lost 3 bases and 5 bases respectively, with 15 bases between them. The CDR3 covers 14 residues. The V gene's germline CDR1 is SGHDT and CDR2 YYEEEE. The CDR3 DNA follows: TGTGCCAGCAGCTATGCGACTACAGTGAACGAGCAGTACTTC. It yields the protein CASSYATTVNEQYF.

The CDR3 region has the DNA TGTGCCAGCAGTGAACGCCCAGGGGTCACAGGGTTGAACACCGGGGAGCTGTTTTTT. Protein product: CASSERPGVTGLNTGELFF. The chain employs TRBV2 and TRBJ2-2, with a weak D call TRBD1 (6 bases). This CDR3 has 19 residues. V shed 2 bases and J shed 1 base, with 20 bases lying between them. The V gene's germline CDR1 is SNHLY and CDR2 FYNNEI.

This chain uses TRBV7-2 with TRBJ2-2; D is perhaps TRBD1 (5 bases). Trimming took off 2 bases at V and 3 bases at J, with 7 bases between the two ends. There are 14 residues in the CDR3. Germline CDR1 and CDR2: SGHTA and FQGNSA. The CDR3 loop is CASSLQGDTGELFF. The CDR3 DNA reads TGTGCCAGCAGCTTACAGGGTGACACCGGGGAGCTGTTTTTT.

The chain carries TRBV18 and TRBJ2-7; TRBD2 is a possible D gene (6 bases). CDR1 KGHSH and CDR2 LQKENI come from the germline V gene. The CDR3 is 12 amino acids. V lost 6 bases, J lost 5 bases, and 11 bases lay in between. For the CDR3, the DNA is TGTGCCAGCTCCCTAGCGTCCGACGAGCAGTACTTC. Encoded protein: CASSLASDEQYF.

This clone showed up just once. The V and J genes are TRBV28 and TRBJ2-5, with D possibly being TRBD1 (6 bases). This CDR3 has 14 residues. The ends were cut back, 4 bases at V and 2 bases at J, with 11 bases in the middle. Germline loops: CDR1 MDHEN, CDR2 SYDVKM. CDR3 sequence: CASSSPGQQETQYF. CDR3 nucleotides: TGTGCCAGCAGTTCACCGGGACAACAAGAGACCCAGTACTTC.

This clone was picked up one time. The chain recombines TRBV29-1 with TRBJ2-3, with D possibly matching TRBD1 (6 bases). The CDR3 covers 15 residues. The germline gives CDR1 SQVTM, CDR2 ANQGSEA. V shed 3 bases and J shed 5 bases, with 18 bases lying between them. The CDR3 loop reads CSVDIPAGAGDTQYF. CDR3 DNA sequence: TGCAGCGTTGATATCCCGGCAGGGGCGGGAGATACGCAGTATTTT.

The chain is built from TRBV14 and TRBJ2-3; 9 nucleotides match TRBD2. This CDR3 has 16 residues. Germline trimming cut 0 bases from V and 5 bases from J; bases unmatched to any gene: 6. CDR1 is SGHDN, CDR2 FVKESK, per germline. The CDR3 spells CASSQDLGLAKDTQYF. The CDR3 DNA reads as TGTGCCAGCAGCCAAGATTTAGGACTAGCGAAAGATACGCAGTATTTT.

The sample holds one count of this clone. The chain joins TRBV18 to TRBJ1-6; tentatively, D is TRBD1 (6 bases). Germline V CDR1 and CDR2: KGHSH, LQKENI. The CDR3 is 14 amino acids. Trimming shortened V by 3 bases and J by 10 bases, and 13 bases separated the two germline ends. CDR3 sequence (DNA): TGTGCCAGCTCACCGTACAGGGATCGGTCACCCCTCCACTTT. Protein sequence: CASSPYRDRSPLHF.